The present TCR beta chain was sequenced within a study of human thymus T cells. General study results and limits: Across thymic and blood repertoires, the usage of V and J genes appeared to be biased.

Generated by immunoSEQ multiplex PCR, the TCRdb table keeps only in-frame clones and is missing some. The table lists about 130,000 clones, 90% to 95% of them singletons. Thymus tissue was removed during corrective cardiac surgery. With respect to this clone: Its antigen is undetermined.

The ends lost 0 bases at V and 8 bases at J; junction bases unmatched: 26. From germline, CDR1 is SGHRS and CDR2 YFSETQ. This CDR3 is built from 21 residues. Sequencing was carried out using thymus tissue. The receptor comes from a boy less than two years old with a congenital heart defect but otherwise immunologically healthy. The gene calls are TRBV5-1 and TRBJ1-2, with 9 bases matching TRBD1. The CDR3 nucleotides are TGCGCCAGCAGCTTGGTAGGGGGACAGGGAATTCGCGATGCCACTCATGAGGGCTACACCTTC. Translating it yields CASSLVGGQGIRDATHEGYTF.